A single sample gave rise to the 12 T cell receptor beta chains below, sequenced in a study of CD8+CD57+ T cells in acquired aplastic anemia. The template for TCR beta VDJ and CDR3 sequence profiling was genomic DNA. TCRdb ran MiXCR on the reads and lists one entry per CDR3 protein. This repertoire shows some 200,000 distinct CDR3 sequences, over 55% found once; its top ten account for 25% to 30%. Sequenced material: sorted CD4+, CD8+, or CD8+CD57+ T cells (not recorded which) from PBMCs. The receptors originated from a human donor in good health.

CDR3 coding DNA: TGTGCCAGCAGCCCAACCCGGGGGTACTATGGCTACACCTTC. Its translation is CASSPTRGYYGYTF. This rearrangement joins TRBV7-8 to TRBJ1-2; possible D gene TRBD1, 5 bases. CDR3 length: 14 amino acids. The V gene lost 5 bases and the J gene lost 3 bases, with 13 bases spanning the gap. Germline values: CDR1 SGHVS, CDR2 FQNEAQ.

The rearrangement joins TRBV10-3 to TRBJ1-1; D is perhaps TRBD1 (5 bases). Per the germline V gene, CDR1 is ENHRY and CDR2 is SYGVKD. Trimming took off 4 bases at V and 2 bases at J, with 11 bases between the two ends. The CDR3 spans 14 residues. The CDR3 is CAISASQGNTEAFF. The CDR3 region has the DNA TGTGCCATCAGTGCAAGTCAGGGAAACACTGAAGCTTTCTTT.

In regard to this clonotype: The CDR3 does not close with the conserved phenylalanine or tryptophan, likely indicating a read error. V is TRBV29-1 and J is TRBJ2-2; TRBD2 might be the D (7 bases). This CDR3 has 15 amino acids. Deletions cut 8 bases from V and 4 bases from J, with 20 bases between. The germline V gene encodes CDR1 SQVTM and CDR2 ANQGSEA. This chain's CDR3 is CSFLGGGGITGELFS. In DNA form, the CDR3 reads TGCAGCTTCCTGGGGGGCGGGGGCATCACCGGGGAGCTGTTTTCT.

The chain joins TRBV19 to TRBJ1-5; D remains ambiguous. The CDR3 extends over 16 amino acids. Germline CDR1 and CDR2: LNHDA and SQIVND (reference sequence). V was pared by 5 bases and J by 0 bases, with 14 bases between. CDR3 sequence (DNA): TGTGCCAGTAGTCCAGGACGAGTTAATAGCAATCAGCCCCAGCATTTT. Its protein product is CASSPGRVNSNQPQHF.

This clonotype showed up many times. The chain is built from TRBV29-1 and TRBJ2-7; D ambiguous. Per the germline V gene, CDR1 is SQVTM and CDR2 is ANQGSEA. The CDR3 contains 13 residues. V lost 0 bases and J 0 bases, leaving 6 bases between the germline ends. The CDR3 DNA reads TGCAGCGTTGAAGACGACATCTCCTACGAGCAGTACTTC. Translated, it gives CSVEDDISYEQYF.

The genes are TRBV12-3 or TRBV12-4 and TRBJ2-1; D may match TRBD1 or TRBD2 (6 bases each). CDR3 length: 11 residues. V was trimmed by 7 bases and J by 9 bases, leaving 10 bases between them. The CDR3, as DNA: TGTGCCAGCACCGGGGGCAGTGAGCAGTTCTTC. Translated, it gives CASTGGSEQFF.

V and J are TRBV7-3 and TRBJ1-2; D may be TRBD1 (6 bases). This CDR3 comprises 14 residues. Between the trimmed V and J ends, which lost 4 bases and 0 bases, there was a span of 9 bases. CDR1 and CDR2 (germline): SGHTA, FQGTGA. The CDR3 spells CASSSQGSNYGYTF. The CDR3 region has the DNA TGTGCCAGCAGCTCACAGGGATCTAACTATGGCTACACCTTC.

This clonotype turned up a few times. The V gene is TRBV29-1, the J gene TRBJ1-1, with D tentatively TRBD1 (5 bases). Germline values: CDR1 SQVTM, CDR2 ANQGSEA. The length of the CDR3 is 13 residues. With 5 bases removed from V and 3 bases from J, the gap between germline ends came to 13 bases. The CDR3 reads CSVSKGQDTEAFF. The CDR3 nucleotides are TGCAGCGTTTCGAAGGGGCAGGACACTGAAGCTTTCTTT.

About this clonotype: Given a much more abundant clone one base away, this may be a read error. This chain connects TRBV10-2 to TRBJ2-1, with D possibly TRBD2 on 6 matching bases. The CDR3 totals 13 residues. Germline CDR1 and CDR2: WSHSY and SAAADI. The CDR3 nucleotides are TGCGCCAGCAGTCTAGCGAGGAACAATGAGCGGTTCTTC. It yields the protein CASSLARNNERFF.

The sample holds one count of this clonotype. The chain carries TRBV20-1 and TRBJ2-3; D remains unclear. V was cut by 4 bases and J by 0 bases, with 8 bases left in between. This CDR3 comprises 13 residues. From germline, CDR1 is DFQATT and CDR2 SNEGSKA (reference sequence). The CDR3 protein is CSAKVASTDTQYF. Here the CDR3 DNA reads TGCAGTGCTAAGGTGGCTAGCACAGATACGCAGTATTTT.

The V call is TRBV5-8, the J call TRBJ2-7; the D gene could be TRBD1 or TRBD2 (5 bases each). V lost 3 bases and J 6 bases, leaving 10 bases between the germline ends. CDR1 SGHTS and CDR2 YDEGEE come from the germline V gene. There are 12 residues in the CDR3. The CDR3 nucleotides are TGTGCCAGCAGCTCTCCGGGGCCCGAGCAGTACTTC. Its protein is CASSSPGPEQYF.

This clonotype appeared a few times. The chain recombines TRBV4-2 with TRBJ2-3; 12 nucleotides line up with TRBD2. V shed 2 bases and J 1 base; nucleotides not matched to a gene: 4. Per germline, CDR1 LGHNA and CDR2 YNFKEQ. This CDR3 comprises 17 residues. The CDR3 reads CASSQPSSGGGTDTQYF. In DNA, the CDR3 is TGTGCCAGCAGCCAACCCTCTAGCGGGGGGGGCACAGATACGCAGTATTTT.